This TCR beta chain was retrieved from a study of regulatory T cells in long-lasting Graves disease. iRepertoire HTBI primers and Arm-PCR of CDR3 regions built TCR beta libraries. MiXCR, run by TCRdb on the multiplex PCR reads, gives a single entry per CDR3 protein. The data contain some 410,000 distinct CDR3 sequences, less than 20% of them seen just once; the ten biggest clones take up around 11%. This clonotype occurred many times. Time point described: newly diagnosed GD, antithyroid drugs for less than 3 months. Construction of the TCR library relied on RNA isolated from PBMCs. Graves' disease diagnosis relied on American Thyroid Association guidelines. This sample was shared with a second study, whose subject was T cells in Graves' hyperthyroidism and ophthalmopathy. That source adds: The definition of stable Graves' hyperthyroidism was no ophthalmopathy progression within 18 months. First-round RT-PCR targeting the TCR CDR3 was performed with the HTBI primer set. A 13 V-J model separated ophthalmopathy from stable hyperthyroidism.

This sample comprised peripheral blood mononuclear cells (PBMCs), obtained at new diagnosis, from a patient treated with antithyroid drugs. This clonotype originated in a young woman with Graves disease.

CDR3 residues: CATSDSPTLDSHSYEQYF. The CDR3, as DNA: TGTGCCACCAGTGATTCCCCAACGCTGGACAGTCACTCCTACGAGCAGTACTTC. This chain joins TRBV24-1 and TRBJ2-7; maybe TRBD1 (6 bases). V lost 2 bases and J 0 bases, leaving 19 bases between the germline ends. Germline CDR1 KGHDR, CDR2 SFDVKD. The CDR3 is 18 residues long.